These 27 T cell receptor beta chains came from one sample sequenced in a study of T cell responses to AZD1222 COVID-19 vaccine. Assay used: immunoSEQ multiplex PCR; TCRdb lists only in-frame clones, some missing. This repertoire shows about 130,000 clones, around 90% found once; its top ten account for approximately 1.5%. This sample comprised peripheral blood, obtained on day 0 of AZD1222 vaccination. These receptors were collected from an adult in good health.

The V call is TRBV29-1, the J call TRBJ1-5, with D unclear. V gave up 2 bases and J gave up 3 bases, with 8 bases separating them. The length of the CDR3 is 13 residues. The germline gives CDR1 SQVTM, CDR2 ANQGSEA. The DNA for the CDR3 is TGCAGCGTTGAATTGAGTTACAATCAGCCCCAGCATTTT. Translation gives CSVELSYNQPQHF.

The rearrangement joins TRBV9 to TRBJ2-2; D ambiguous. V was clipped by 3 bases and J by 5 bases, with 2 bases between them. The V gene's germline CDR1 is SGDLS and CDR2 YYNGEE. This CDR3 spans 11 amino acids. CDR3 sequence reads: CASSGTGELFF. DNA for the CDR3: TGTGCCAGCAGCGGAACCGGGGAGCTGTTTTTT.

The V gene is TRBV6-5, the J gene TRBJ2-7; D is uncertain. Germline CDR1 MNHEY, CDR2 SVGAGI. The CDR3 runs to 15 residues. Trimming took off 2 bases at V and 0 bases at J, with 11 bases between the two ends. The DNA of the CDR3 is TGTGCCAGCAGTTACGGCGGCATGAGCTCCTACGAGCAGTACTTC. It yields the protein CASSYGGMSSYEQYF.

The CDR3 nucleotides are TGTGCCAGCAATTACGGACAGGGGGATGGCTACACCTTC. The encoded protein is CASNYGQGDGYTF. V is TRBV2 and J is TRBJ1-2, with 10 bases aligning to TRBD1. The germline CDR1 and CDR2 sequences are SNHLY and FYNNEI. There are 13 residues in the CDR3. The V gene end was trimmed by 7 bases and the J gene end by 6 bases; junction bases not matched to a gene: 5.

This clone appeared a single time. CDR3 residues: CASSLGQGNGQPQHF. CDR3 sequence (DNA): TGTGCCAGCAGTTTGGGGCAGGGCAATGGTCAGCCCCAGCATTTT. The chain recombines TRBV27 with TRBJ1-5, with D perhaps TRBD1 (5 bases). The germline V gene encodes CDR1 MNHEY and CDR2 SMNVEV (reference sequence). The CDR3 has 15 amino acids. V was trimmed by 3 bases and J by 6 bases, leaving 15 bases between them.

The rearrangement uses TRBV7-8 and TRBJ2-7, with TRBD2 as a possible D gene (5 bases). Trimming shortened V by 4 bases and J by 3 bases, and 16 bases separated the two germline ends. Germline CDR1 is SGHVS and CDR2 is FQNEAQ. CDR3 length: 15 amino acids. This CDR3 reads CASSSKTGNYYEQYF. The CDR3, as DNA: TGTGCCAGCAGCTCCAAGACCGGGAATTACTACGAGCAGTACTTC.

The rearrangement links TRBV5-1 to TRBJ2-5, with D possibly matching TRBD2 (6 bases). The CDR3 contains 13 residues. The germline V and J ends were trimmed by 3 bases and 5 bases, with 11 bases remaining between them. Per germline, CDR1 SGHRS and CDR2 YFSETQ. The CDR3: CASSWDLGETQYF. CDR3 bases: TGCGCCAGCAGCTGGGACTTGGGCGAGACCCAGTACTTC.

This rearrangement joins TRBV7-9 to TRBJ2-7; TRBD2 matches 15 bases. The CDR3 is 19 residues long. Germline V gene sequence: CDR1 SEHNR, CDR2 FQNEAQ (reference sequence). The V and J ends lost 4 bases and 0 bases, in that order; junction bases with no gene match: 10. The CDR3 DNA is TGTGCCAGCAGCTCCGATCCGGGACTAGCGGGAGGAAACTCCTACGAGCAGTACTTC. Amino acids: CASSSDPGLAGGNSYEQYF.

The chain couples TRBV5-1 to TRBJ2-7; 9 bases line up with TRBD2. Germline-derived CDR1 and CDR2 are SGHRS and YFSETQ. The CDR3 length is 14 residues. The V segment lost 2 bases and the J segment 4 bases; nucleotides outside the gene matches: 4. The CDR3: CASSFSSGNYEQYF. The CDR3, as DNA: TGCGCCAGCAGCTTTTCTAGCGGGAATTACGAGCAGTACTTC.

This clone has a handful of counts. The chain carries TRBV5-1 and TRBJ1-1; D unclear. The V and J ends lost 0 bases and 3 bases respectively, with 9 bases between them. CDR1 SGHRS and CDR2 YFSETQ come from the germline V gene. CDR3 length: 14 residues. CDR3 loop: CASSLEFADTEAFF. The CDR3 nucleotides are TGCGCCAGCAGCTTGGAGTTTGCGGACACTGAAGCTTTCTTT.

The V call is TRBV3-1 (or the pseudogene TRBV3-2), the J call TRBJ2-2, with D perhaps matching TRBD2 (6 bases). V lost 1 base to trimming and J lost 4 bases, with 16 bases between them. The CDR3 consists of 17 residues. Germline assignment: CDR1 LGHDT and CDR2 YNNKEL (reference sequence). Here the CDR3 DNA reads TGTGCCAGCAGCCAAGTCCGGCGGGGATCAGGCACCGGGGAGCTGTTTTTT. Residues: CASSQVRRGSGTGELFF.

V gene TRBV25-1 combines with J gene TRBJ2-7; D remains ambiguous. The V end lost 5 bases, the J end lost 6 bases, and 14 bases lay between the germline ends. This CDR3 has 13 residues. The germline CDR1 and CDR2 sequences are MGHDK and SYGVNS. CDR3 amino acids: CASSQGFLGEQYF. The CDR3 region has the DNA TGTGCCAGCAGTCAAGGATTCCTGGGCGAGCAGTACTTC.

The chain combines TRBV5-5 with TRBJ1-2, with D unclear. This CDR3 contains 14 residues. Germline assignment: CDR1 SGHKS and CDR2 YYEKEE (reference sequence). Between the trimmed V and J ends, which lost 4 bases and 5 bases, there was a span of 15 bases. CDR3 amino acids: CASSAGSSSYGYTF. The CDR3 bases are TGTGCCAGCAGCGCCGGGTCCAGTTCATATGGCTACACCTTC.

This clone is medium-sized in the sample. The chain joins TRBV28 to TRBJ2-6; 7 bases map to TRBD1. The CDR3 extends over 16 amino acids. J lost 0 bases, V lost 5 bases, and 4 bases had no gene match. Germline V gene lookup returns CDR1 MDHEN and CDR2 SYDVKM. The CDR3 sequence: CASSTGQISGANVLTF. The CDR3 nucleotides read TGTGCCAGCAGTACGGGACAGATCTCTGGGGCCAACGTCCTGACTTTC.

The chain uses TRBV25-1 and TRBJ1-1, with D possibly being TRBD1 (6 bases). Trimming stripped 1 base from V and 6 bases from J, with 15 bases between. CDR1 and CDR2 (germline): MGHDK, SYGVNS. The CDR3 has 15 residues. CDR3 loop: CASSELGGAEAEAFF. Here the CDR3 DNA reads TGTGCCAGCAGTGAATTGGGGGGGGCAGAAGCTGAAGCTTTCTTT.

The sample holds one count of this clone. The gene calls are TRBV15 and TRBJ1-2; D possibly corresponds to TRBD1 (5 bases). V gave up 0 bases and J gave up 2 bases, with 19 bases separating them. Germline V gives CDR1 LNHNV, CDR2 YYDKDF (reference sequence). The CDR3 loop spans 18 amino acids. CDR3 nucleotide sequence: TGTGCCACCAGCAGAGATATAATCGAGGCGGGGGTAAACTATGGCTACACCTTC. It specifies CATSRDIIEAGVNYGYTF.

V is TRBV28 and J is TRBJ1-2; the D gene is possibly TRBD1 (6 bases). The CDR3 extends over 15 amino acids. CDR1 is MDHEN, CDR2 SYDVKM, per germline. Trimming left V 2 bases short and J 2 bases short, with 12 bases between. The CDR3 loop is CASSLGGRSNYGYTF. The CDR3 DNA sequence: TGTGCCAGCAGTTTAGGGGGCAGATCGAACTATGGCTACACCTTC.

This clone was seen only once. The chain employs TRBV5-1 and TRBJ1-4; TRBD1 matches 10 bases. After removal of 0 bases from V and 8 bases from J, the junction contained 7 bases not matched to a gene. CDR1 is SGHRS and CDR2 is YFSETQ in the germline V gene. This CDR3 is built from 16 residues. The CDR3 loop is CASSLDSGQGFEKLFF. CDR3 DNA sequence: TGCGCCAGCAGCTTGGATTCGGGACAGGGGTTCGAAAAACTGTTTTTT. Using reference TRBV5-1 and TRBJ1-4 for the parts outside the CDR3, the full variable domain is KAGVTQTPRYLIKTRGQQVTLSCSPISGHRSVSWYQQTPGQGLQFLFEYFSETQRNKGNFPGRFSGRQFSNSRSEMNVSTLELGDSALYLCASSLDSGQGFEKLFFGSGTQLSVL.

This clone has only a few counts. This rearrangement joins TRBV15 to TRBJ1-2; weak D call: TRBD1 (5 bases). V was shortened by 2 bases and J by 2 bases, with 15 bases between the two germline ends. The germline V gene has CDR1 LNHNV and CDR2 YYDKDF (reference sequence). The CDR3 is 16 amino acids. CDR3 residues: CATSRSRRAGNYGYTF. CDR3 nucleotides: TGTGCCACCAGCAGATCCCGGAGGGCAGGGAACTATGGCTACACCTTC.

This chain uses TRBV25-1 with TRBJ1-1; TRBD1 agrees at 8 bases. Germline V gives CDR1 MGHDK, CDR2 SYGVNS. The CDR3 loop spans 17 amino acids. After removal of 4 bases from V and 6 bases from J, the junction contained 16 bases not matched to a gene. For the CDR3, the DNA is TGTGCCAGCAGTGGGACAGGGATTAATCTGAGGGGGGCTGAAGCTTTCTTT. Protein sequence: CASSGTGINLRGAEAFF. Full variable domain (outside the CDR3, taken from reference TRBV25-1 and TRBJ1-1): EADIYQTPRYLVIGTGKKITLECSQTMGHDKMYWYQQDPGMELHLIHYSYGVNSTEKGDLSSESTVSRIRTEHFPLTLESARPSHTSQYLCASSGTGINLRGAEAFFGQGTRLTVV.

In DNA form, the CDR3 reads TGTGCCCATGGGGGAGGGGCCGGCTACACCTTC. Translated: CAHGGGAGYTF. The genes are TRBV30 and TRBJ1-2; possibly TRBD1 for D (5 bases). This CDR3 region has 11 residues. Germline V gene data show CDR1 as GTSNPN and CDR2 as SVGIG (reference sequence). Trimming pared 8 bases from V and 8 bases from J, leaving 15 bases between.

In its sample, this clone was seen once. J is TRBJ2-1 and V is TRBV10-3, with 14 nucleotides matching TRBD2. The CDR3 runs to 15 residues. Unmatched junction bases numbered 4, after V lost 4 bases and J lost 8 bases. Germline values: CDR1 ENHRY, CDR2 SYGVKD. This CDR3 reads CAISGLAGGPHEQFF. In DNA, the CDR3 is TGTGCCATCAGTGGACTAGCGGGAGGGCCACATGAGCAGTTCTTC.

The chain is built from TRBV14 and TRBJ2-2; D perhaps matches TRBD1 (5 bases). Trimming left V 7 bases short and J 7 bases short, with 16 bases between. From germline, CDR1 is SGHDN and CDR2 FVKESK. The length of the CDR3 is 14 residues. The CDR3 here is CASTPRQGRGELFF. The DNA for the CDR3 is TGTGCCAGCACCCCTCGGCAGGGTCGCGGGGAGCTGTTTTTT. The full variable domain, its missing parts supplied by reference TRBV14 and TRBJ2-2, is EAGVTQFPSHSVIEKGQTVTLRCDPISGHDNLYWYRRVMGKEIKFLLHFVKESKQDESGMPNNRFLAERTGGTYSTLKVQPAELEDSGVYFCASTPRQGRGELFFGEGSRLTVL.

The CDR3 sequence is CASSYKAHYGYTF. CDR3 coding DNA: TGTGCCAGCAGTTATAAAGCCCACTATGGCTACACCTTC. The gene calls are TRBV6-5 and TRBJ1-2, with D unresolved. Germline CDR1 MNHEY, CDR2 SVGAGI. Between the trimmed V and J ends, which lost 3 bases and 3 bases, there was a span of 8 bases. CDR3 length: 13 amino acids.

This chain connects TRBV7-9 to TRBJ1-4; D perhaps matches TRBD1 (6 bases). The germline CDR1 and CDR2 sequences are SEHNR and FQNEAQ (reference sequence). The CDR3 sequence is 14 residues long. Trimming stripped 0 bases from V and 5 bases from J, with 7 bases between. This CDR3 reads CASSLAGANEKLFF. CDR3 bases: TGTGCCAGCAGCTTAGCGGGGGCGAATGAAAAACTGTTTTTT.

CDR3 sequence reads: CASWGLGVYNEQFF. The CDR3, as DNA: TGTGCCAGCTGGGGGTTGGGGGTCTACAATGAGCAGTTCTTC. The V gene is TRBV6-4, the J gene TRBJ2-1; D is possibly TRBD1 or TRBD2 (5 bases each). The CDR3 has 14 amino acids. Between the trimmed V and J ends, which lost 8 bases and 3 bases, there was a span of 14 bases. CDR1 MRHNA and CDR2 SNTAGT come from the germline V gene.

V gene TRBV6-5 combines with J gene TRBJ1-5; TRBD1 matches 7 bases. In germline, CDR1 is MNHEY, CDR2 SVGAGI. The CDR3 length is 13 residues. V lost 7 bases, J lost 7 bases, and 7 bases stayed unmatched. CDR3 in DNA: TGTGCCAGCACCAACGACAGGGTCCAGCCCCAGCATTTT. This encodes CASTNDRVQPQHF.